This T cell receptor beta chain was identified in a study of blood T cell repertoires in COVID-19 (dated by TCRdb to 2020 to 2021). Notes on the research overall: The collaborator samples originated in the United States, Italy and Spain and spanned the acute and convalescent phases of COVID-19. The prospective study material was composed of cDNA or gDNA derived from T cells, B-cell-depleted T cells, or PBMCs. Deeply sampled blood TCRbeta repertoires from subjects exposed to, actively infected with, or recovered from COVID-19 were included in the dataset. The repertoires were released in a freely available public database meant as a resource for research on the immune response to SARS-CoV-2. Samples were obtained from the ongoing ImmuneRACE study (first 160 participants) and from over a thousand subjects provided by 6 global collaborators. Sample metadata almost always included a de-identified subject ID, COVID-19 status, age in years and sex. HLA class I and class II types, where available, came from metadata supplied by the sample provider rather than from assay-based typing.

Whole blood was collected in K2EDTA tubes by collaborating institutions according to the institutions' own protocols. For TCRbeta analysis, collaborators shipped samples as frozen whole blood, isolated PBMCs, or DNA extracted from either of those sample types. Findings and caveats that apply to the study as a whole: The amount of clinical and demographic metadata varied by source and participant and was provided uncurated.

TCRbeta CDR3 regions were amplified from genomic DNA using the immunoSEQ Assay, a bias-controlled multiplex PCR. Per the original workflow: The number of nucleated cells in each sample was estimated by amplification of reference gene primers within the assay. To quantify the absolute abundance of each unique TCRbeta CDR3 rearrangement, sequence reads were collapsed and filtered. Productive Simpson clonality was computed per sample as the square root of Simpson's diversity index over productive rearrangements. TCRdb stores this immuneACCESS table with in-frame sequences only. Part of the clones is absent; in the studies checked, under half of the shortfall reflects unresolved V genes, and no reason is known for the rest. The DNA gave D and trimming, while V, J and clone size come from that table. The table for this sample lists 35,000 to 50,000 clones; approximately 82% of them were counted only once. Of the sample, roughly 4.4% is held by the ten largest clones.

Details on this clone: Which antigen it targets is not known. No much larger clonotype is one base removed from it; base qualities were not supplied.

Sequenced: peripheral blood. This receptor was identified in a woman in her seventies with acute or convalescent COVID-19.

The CDR3 here reads CASSSLTVNTEAFF. The DNA is as follows: TGTGCCAGCAGTTCCCTGACAGTTAACACTGAAGCTTTCTTT. The rearrangement combines TRBV27 with TRBJ1-1, and TRBD1 may be the D gene, going by 5 matching bases. The CDR3 goes from the cysteine to the phenylalanine over 14 residues. Just the 42-base CDR3 DNA is kept, in frame starting at base 1. V is pared back by 4 bases and J by 2 bases, with 11 bases lying between the germline termini. Based on the germline V gene (reference sequence), the CDR1 and CDR2 sequences are MNHEY and SMNVEV.